Below, one TCR beta chain is given with its context. The table came from immunoSEQ multiplex PCR; TCRdb's copy has only in-frame clones and leaves some out. In the table there are roughly 130,000 clones, about 80% of which are singletons. The data belong to a study of blood T cell repertoires in COVID-19. The sequenced material came from peripheral blood. The TCR comes from a woman aged 55-69 years with acute or convalescent COVID-19.

CDR3 amino acids: CASSRNSGINSPLHF. CDR3 sequence (DNA): TGTGCCAGCAGCCGCAACTCCGGGATTAATTCACCCCTCCACTTT. The V call is TRBV7-9, the J call TRBJ1-6; D call uncertain. Germline values: CDR1 SEHNR, CDR2 FQNEAQ (reference sequence). V was cut by 5 bases and J by 6 bases, with 14 bases left in between. This CDR3 region has 15 residues.